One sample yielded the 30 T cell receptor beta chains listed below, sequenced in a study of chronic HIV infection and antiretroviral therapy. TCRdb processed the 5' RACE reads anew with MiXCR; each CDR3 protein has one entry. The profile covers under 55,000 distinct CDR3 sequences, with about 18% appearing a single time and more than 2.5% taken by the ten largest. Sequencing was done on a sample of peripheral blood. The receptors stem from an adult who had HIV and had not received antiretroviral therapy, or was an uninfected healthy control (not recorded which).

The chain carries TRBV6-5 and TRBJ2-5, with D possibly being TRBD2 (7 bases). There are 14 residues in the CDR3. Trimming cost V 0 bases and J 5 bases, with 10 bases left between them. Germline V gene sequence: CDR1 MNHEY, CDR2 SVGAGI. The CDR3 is CASSYSRGGETQYF. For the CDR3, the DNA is TGTGCCAGCAGTTACTCAAGGGGGGGGGAGACCCAGTACTTC.

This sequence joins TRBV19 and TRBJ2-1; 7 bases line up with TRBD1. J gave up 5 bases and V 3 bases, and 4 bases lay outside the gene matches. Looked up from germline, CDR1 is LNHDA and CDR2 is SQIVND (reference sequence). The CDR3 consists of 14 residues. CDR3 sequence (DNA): TGTGCCAGTAGTATCCAGGGGGTGGACAATGAGCAGTTCTTC. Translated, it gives CASSIQGVDNEQFF.

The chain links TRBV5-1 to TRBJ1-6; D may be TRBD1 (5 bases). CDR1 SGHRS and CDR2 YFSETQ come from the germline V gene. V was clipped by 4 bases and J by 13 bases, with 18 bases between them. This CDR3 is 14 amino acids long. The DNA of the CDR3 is TGCGCCAGCAGCCTGGACGGGACTGCGGTGCCCCTCCACTTT. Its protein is CASSLDGTAVPLHF.

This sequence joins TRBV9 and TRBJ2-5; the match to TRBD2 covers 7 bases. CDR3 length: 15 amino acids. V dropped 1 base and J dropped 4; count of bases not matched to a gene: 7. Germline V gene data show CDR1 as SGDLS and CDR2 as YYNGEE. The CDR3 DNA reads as TGTGCCAGCAGCGTATCTCCGGGACTACGAGAGACCCAGTACTTC. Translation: CASSVSPGLRETQYF.

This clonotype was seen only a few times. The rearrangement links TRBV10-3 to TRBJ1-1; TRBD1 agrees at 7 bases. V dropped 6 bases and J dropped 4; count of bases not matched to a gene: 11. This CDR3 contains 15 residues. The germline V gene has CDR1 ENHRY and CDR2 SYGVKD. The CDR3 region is CAIRTSDRPTTEAFF. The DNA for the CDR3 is TGTGCCATCAGGACCTCGGACAGGCCGACCACTGAAGCTTTCTTT.

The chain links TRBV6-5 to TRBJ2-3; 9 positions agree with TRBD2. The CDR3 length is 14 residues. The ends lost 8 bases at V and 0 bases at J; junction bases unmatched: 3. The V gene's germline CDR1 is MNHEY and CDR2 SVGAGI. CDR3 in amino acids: CASEAGGSTDTQYF. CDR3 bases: TGTGCCAGCGAGGCGGGAGGGAGCACAGATACGCAGTATTTT.

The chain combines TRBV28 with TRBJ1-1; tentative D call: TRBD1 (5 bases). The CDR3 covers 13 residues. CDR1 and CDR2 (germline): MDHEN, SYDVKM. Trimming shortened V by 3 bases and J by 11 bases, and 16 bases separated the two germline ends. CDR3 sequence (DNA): TGTGCCAGCAGTTTGAAGATCCTGGGACGGGCTTTCTTT. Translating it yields CASSLKILGRAFF.

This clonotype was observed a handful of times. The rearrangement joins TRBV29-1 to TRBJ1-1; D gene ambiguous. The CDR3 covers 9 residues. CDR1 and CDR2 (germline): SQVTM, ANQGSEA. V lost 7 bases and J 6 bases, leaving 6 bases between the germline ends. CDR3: CSDESEAFF. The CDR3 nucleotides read TGCAGCGATGAGTCTGAAGCTTTCTTT.

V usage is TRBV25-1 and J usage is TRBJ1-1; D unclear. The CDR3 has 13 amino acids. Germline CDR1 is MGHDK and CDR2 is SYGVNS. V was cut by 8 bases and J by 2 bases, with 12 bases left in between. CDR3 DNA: TGTGCCAGCCACAACTTAGGTAACACTGAAGCTTTCTTT. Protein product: CASHNLGNTEAFF.

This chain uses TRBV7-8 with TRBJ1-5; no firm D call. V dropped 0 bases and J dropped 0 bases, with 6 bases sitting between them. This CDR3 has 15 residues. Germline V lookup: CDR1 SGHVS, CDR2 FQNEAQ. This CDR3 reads CASSLAWNSNQPQHF. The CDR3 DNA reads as TGTGCCAGCAGCTTAGCATGGAATAGCAATCAGCCCCAGCATTTT.

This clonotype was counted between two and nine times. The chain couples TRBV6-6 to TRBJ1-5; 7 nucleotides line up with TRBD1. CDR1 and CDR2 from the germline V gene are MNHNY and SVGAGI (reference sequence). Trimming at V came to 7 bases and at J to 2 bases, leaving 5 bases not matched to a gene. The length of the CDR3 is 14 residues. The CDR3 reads CASMQGGGNQPQHF. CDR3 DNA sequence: TGTGCCAGCATGCAGGGGGGAGGCAATCAGCCCCAGCATTTT.

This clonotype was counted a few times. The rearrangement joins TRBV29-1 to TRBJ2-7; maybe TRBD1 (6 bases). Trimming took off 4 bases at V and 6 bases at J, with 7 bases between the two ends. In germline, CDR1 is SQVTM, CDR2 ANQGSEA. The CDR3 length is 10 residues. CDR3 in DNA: TGCAGCGTTGTAGGGGGCGAGCAGTACTTC. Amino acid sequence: CSVVGGEQYF.

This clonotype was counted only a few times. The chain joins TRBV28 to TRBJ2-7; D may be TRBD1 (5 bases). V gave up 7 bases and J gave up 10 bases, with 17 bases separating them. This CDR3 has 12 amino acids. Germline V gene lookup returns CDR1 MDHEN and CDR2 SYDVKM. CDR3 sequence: CASTSAPGQQYF. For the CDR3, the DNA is TGTGCCAGCACCTCAGCGCCCGGACAACAGTACTTC.

The CDR3 is CASSWGVSYEQYF. As DNA, the CDR3 is TGCGCCAGCAGCTGGGGGGTTTCCTACGAGCAGTACTTC. The V and J genes are TRBV5-1 and TRBJ2-7, with D maybe TRBD2 (6 bases). V lost 3 bases and J lost 1, with 8 bases in between. The CDR3 totals 13 residues. The germline gives CDR1 SGHRS, CDR2 YFSETQ.

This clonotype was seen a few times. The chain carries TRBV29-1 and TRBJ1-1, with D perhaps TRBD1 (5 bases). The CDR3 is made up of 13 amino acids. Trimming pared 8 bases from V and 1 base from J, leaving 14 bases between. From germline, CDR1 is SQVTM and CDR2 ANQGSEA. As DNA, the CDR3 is TGCAGCTTGGGGTGGGGCCCGAACACTGAAGCTTTCTTT. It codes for CSLGWGPNTEAFF.

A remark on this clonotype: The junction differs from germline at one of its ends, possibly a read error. CDR3 sequence reads: CATSRSRGDTGELFF. The CDR3 coding sequence is TGTGCCACCAGTCGGAGCAGGGGGGACACCGGGGAGCTGTTTTTT. The chain recombines TRBV12-3 or TRBV12-4 with TRBJ2-2, with D perhaps matching TRBD1 (7 bases). The CDR3 is made up of 15 amino acids.

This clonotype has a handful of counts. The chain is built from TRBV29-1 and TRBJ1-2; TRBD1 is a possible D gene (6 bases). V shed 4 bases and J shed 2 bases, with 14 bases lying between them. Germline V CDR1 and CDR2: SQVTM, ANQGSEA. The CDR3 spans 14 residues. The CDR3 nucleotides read TGCAGCGTTGCCATCGCGACAGGAAACTATGGCTACACCTTC. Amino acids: CSVAIATGNYGYTF. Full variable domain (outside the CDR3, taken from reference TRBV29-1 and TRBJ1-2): SAVISQKPSRDICQRGTSLTIQCQVDSQVTMMFWYRQQPGQSLTLIATANQGSEATYESGFVIDKFPISRPNLTFSTLTVSNMSPEDSSIYLCSVAIATGNYGYTFGSGTRLTVV.

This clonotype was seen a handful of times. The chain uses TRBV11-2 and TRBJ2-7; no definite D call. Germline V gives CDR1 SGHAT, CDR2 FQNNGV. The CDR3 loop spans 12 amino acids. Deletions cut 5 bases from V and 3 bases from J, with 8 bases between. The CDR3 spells CASSQQLYEQYF. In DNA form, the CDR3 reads TGTGCCAGCAGCCAACAGCTCTACGAGCAGTACTTC.

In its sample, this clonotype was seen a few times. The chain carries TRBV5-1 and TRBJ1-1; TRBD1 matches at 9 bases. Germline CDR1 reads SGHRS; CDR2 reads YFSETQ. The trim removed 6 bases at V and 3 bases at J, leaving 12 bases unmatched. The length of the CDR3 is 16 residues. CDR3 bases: TGCGCCAGCAATCCCGGGACAGGGAATAGTTACACTGAAGCTTTCTTT. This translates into CASNPGTGNSYTEAFF.

CDR3 DNA sequence: TGCGCCAGCAGCCAAGTTTTGGCAGGGGCAGATACGCAGTATTTT. Translation: CASSQVLAGADTQYF. The chain links TRBV4-1 to TRBJ2-3; D might be TRBD1 (6 bases). CDR1 and CDR2 (germline): MGHRA, YSYEKL. CDR3 length: 15 amino acids. V was trimmed by 1 base and J by 4 bases, leaving 12 bases between them.

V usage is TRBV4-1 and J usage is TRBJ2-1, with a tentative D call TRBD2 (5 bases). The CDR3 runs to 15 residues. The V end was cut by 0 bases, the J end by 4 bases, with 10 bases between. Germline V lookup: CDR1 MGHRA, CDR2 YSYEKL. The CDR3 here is CASSQDRRTYNEQFF. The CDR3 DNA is TGCGCCAGCAGCCAAGATCGTAGGACTTACAATGAGCAGTTCTTC.

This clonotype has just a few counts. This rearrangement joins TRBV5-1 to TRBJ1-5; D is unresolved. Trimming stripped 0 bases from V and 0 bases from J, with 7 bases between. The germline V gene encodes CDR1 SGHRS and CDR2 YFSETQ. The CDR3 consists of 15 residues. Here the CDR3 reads CASSLVPNSNQPQHF. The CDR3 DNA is TGCGCCAGCAGCTTGGTCCCGAATAGCAATCAGCCCCAGCATTTT.

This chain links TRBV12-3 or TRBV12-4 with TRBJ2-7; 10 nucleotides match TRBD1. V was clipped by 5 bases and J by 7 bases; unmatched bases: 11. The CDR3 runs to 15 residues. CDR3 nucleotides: TGTGCCAGCAGTCCTACCGGGACAGGGGAGAGAGAGCAGTACTTC. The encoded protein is CASSPTGTGEREQYF.

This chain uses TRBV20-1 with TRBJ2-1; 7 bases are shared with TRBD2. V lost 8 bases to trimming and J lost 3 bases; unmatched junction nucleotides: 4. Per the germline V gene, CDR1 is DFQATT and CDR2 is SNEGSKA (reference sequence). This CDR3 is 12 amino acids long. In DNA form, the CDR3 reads TGCAGTCCCCAGCGGGACTACAATGAGCAGTTCTTC. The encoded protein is CSPQRDYNEQFF.

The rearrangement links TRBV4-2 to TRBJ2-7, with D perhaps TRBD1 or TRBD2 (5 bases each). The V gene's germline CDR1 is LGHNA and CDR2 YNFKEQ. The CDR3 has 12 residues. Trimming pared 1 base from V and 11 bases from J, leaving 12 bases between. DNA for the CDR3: TGTGCCAGCAGCCAAGTTGGGACGGCCAAGTACTTC. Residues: CASSQVGTAKYF.

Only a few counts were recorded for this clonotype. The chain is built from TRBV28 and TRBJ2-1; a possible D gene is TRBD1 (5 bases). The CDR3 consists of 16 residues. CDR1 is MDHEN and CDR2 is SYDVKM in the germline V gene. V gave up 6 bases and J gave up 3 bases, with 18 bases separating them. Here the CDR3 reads CASRVSHRTFYNEQFF. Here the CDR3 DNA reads TGTGCCAGCAGAGTCTCCCACAGGACATTCTACAATGAGCAGTTCTTC.

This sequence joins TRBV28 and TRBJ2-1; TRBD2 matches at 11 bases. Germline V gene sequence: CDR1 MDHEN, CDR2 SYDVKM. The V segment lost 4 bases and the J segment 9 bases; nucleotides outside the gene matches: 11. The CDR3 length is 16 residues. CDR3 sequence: CASSSLAGERPGEQFF. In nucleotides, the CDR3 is TGTGCCAGCAGTTCACTAGCGGGAGAACGTCCGGGTGAGCAGTTCTTC.

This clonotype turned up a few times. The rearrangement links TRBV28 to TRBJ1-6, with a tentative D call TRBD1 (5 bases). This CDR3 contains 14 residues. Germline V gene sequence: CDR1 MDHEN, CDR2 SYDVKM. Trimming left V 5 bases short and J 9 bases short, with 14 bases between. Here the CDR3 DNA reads TGTGCCAGCAGTCCCGCAGGGCGGAGTTCACCCCTCCACTTT. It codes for CASSPAGRSSPLHF.

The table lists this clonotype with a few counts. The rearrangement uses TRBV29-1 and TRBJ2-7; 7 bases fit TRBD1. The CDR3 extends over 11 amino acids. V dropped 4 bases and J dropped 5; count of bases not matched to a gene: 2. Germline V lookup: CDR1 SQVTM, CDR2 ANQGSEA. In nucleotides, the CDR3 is TGCAGCGTTGCAGGGGGTGACGAGCAGTACTTC. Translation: CSVAGGDEQYF.

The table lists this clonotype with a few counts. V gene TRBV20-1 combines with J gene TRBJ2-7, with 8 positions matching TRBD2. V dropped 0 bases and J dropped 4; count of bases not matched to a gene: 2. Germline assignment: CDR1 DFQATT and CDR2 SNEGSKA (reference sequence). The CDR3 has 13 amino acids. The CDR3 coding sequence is TGCAGTGCTAGAGATACTAGCGGTTACGAGCAGTACTTC. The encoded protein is CSARDTSGYEQYF.